This T cell receptor beta chain was recorded in a study of T cell responses to AZD1222 COVID-19 vaccine. As for the study in general: Timing groups of about 4 and about 12 weeks for second doses were pooled.

Findings of the study overall: Spike-specific TCR breadth and depth both grew after two AZD1222 doses. Repertoires in all cases were sampled only once the peak T cell response had passed.

The repertoire was sequenced with immunoSEQ multiplex PCR; TCRdb's copy has only in-frame clones and lacks some. The table has about 170,000 clones, about nine tenths seen once; the top ten hold approximately 2.8%. In regard to this clone: Its antigen is unidentified.

Sequencing used peripheral blood, obtained on day 0 of AZD1222 vaccination. This clonotype originated in an adult in good health.

The CDR3 DNA follows: TGTGCCAGTAGTATGGCCGGGTCCCTAACCTACGAGCAGTACTTC. Protein: CASSMAGSLTYEQYF. The chain uses TRBV19 and TRBJ2-7; D unresolved. From germline, CDR1 is LNHDA and CDR2 SQIVND (reference sequence). Trimming took off 3 bases at V and 2 bases at J, with 14 bases between the two ends. There are 15 residues in the CDR3.